Listed here are 9 T cell receptor beta chains from one sample, sequenced in a study of memory CD4+ T cells and cytomegalovirus serostatus. Single viable CD3+CD4+CD8-CD45RO+ cells were sorted as the memory CD4+ T cells. TCRdb keeps only in-frame clones here, not all; method: immunoSEQ multiplex PCR. The sample consists of tens of thousands of clones, under 80% of them appearing once. Material for sequencing was memory CD4+ T cells from blood. These receptor sequences come from an adult in good health and CMV-seronegative.

The chain is built from TRBV10-3 and TRBJ2-5, with 9 bases that match TRBD2. Germline lookup yields CDR1 ENHRY and CDR2 SYGVKD. The V gene end was trimmed by 0 bases and the J gene end by 1 base; junction bases not matched to a gene: 3. This CDR3 contains 16 residues. CDR3 residues: CAISESLAGVQETQYF. CDR3 nucleotides: TGTGCCATCAGTGAGTCCTTAGCGGGGGTCCAAGAGACCCAGTACTTC.

The genes are TRBV11-3 and TRBJ2-2; D not resolved. V lost 5 bases, J lost 1 base, and 5 bases lay in between. The CDR3 is 13 amino acids. Germline loops: CDR1 SGHNT, CDR2 YENEEA. The CDR3 protein is CASSGWNTGELFF. The CDR3 DNA reads TGTGCCAGCAGCGGGTGGAACACCGGGGAGCTGTTTTTT.

The chain is built from TRBV6-5 and TRBJ2-7, with D perhaps given as TRBD1 or TRBD2 (5 bases each). The germline V and J ends were trimmed by 6 bases and 3 bases, with 18 bases remaining between them. The CDR3 is 15 residues long. The germline V gene encodes CDR1 MNHEY and CDR2 SVGAGI. Here the CDR3 DNA reads TGTGCCAGCAGACACGGGGAAGGGGTCATCTACGAGCAGTACTTC. This gives the protein CASRHGEGVIYEQYF.

This clone showed up just a few times. This chain connects TRBV2 to TRBJ1-4; D remains ambiguous. Trimming left V 4 bases short and J 2 bases short, with 14 bases between. This CDR3 contains 16 residues. The germline V gene encodes CDR1 SNHLY and CDR2 FYNNEI. CDR3 DNA: TGTGCCAGCAGTGCCCCTGCCTTCCGGACTAATGAAAAACTGTTTTTT. It yields the protein CASSAPAFRTNEKLFF. The full variable domain, with the rest looked up from reference TRBV2 and TRBJ1-4, is EPEVTQTPSHQVTQMGQEVILRCVPISNHLYFYWYRQILGQKVEFLVSFYNNEISEKSEIFDDQFSVERPDGSNFTLKIRSTKLEDSAMYFCASSAPAFRTNEKLFFGSGTQLSVL.

This chain uses TRBV6-1 with TRBJ1-6; D may be TRBD1 (5 bases). Germline V gives CDR1 MNHNS, CDR2 SASEGT. The CDR3 spans 14 residues. Trimming took 3 bases from V and 10 from J, leaving 13 bases between them. CDR3 sequence reads: CASSEERGRSPLHF. CDR3 coding DNA: TGTGCCAGCAGTGAGGAAAGGGGTCGCTCACCCCTCCACTTT.

V is TRBV28 and J is TRBJ1-4, with D unresolved. This CDR3 region has 14 residues. The germline V and J ends were trimmed by 2 bases and 7 bases, with 11 bases remaining between them. Germline CDR1 MDHEN, CDR2 SYDVKM. The CDR3 region is CASSLVGLVEKLFF. The CDR3 bases are TGTGCCAGCAGTTTAGTGGGCTTGGTTGAAAAACTGTTTTTT. Drawing the rest from reference TRBV28 and TRBJ1-4, the complete variable domain is DVKVTQSSRYLVKRTGEKVFLECVQDMDHENMFWYRQDPGLGLRLIYFSYDVKMKEKGDIPEGYSVSREKKERFSLILESASTNQTSMYLCASSLVGLVEKLFFGSGTQLSVL.

This clone was seen a few times. This chain connects TRBV7-2 to TRBJ1-3; TRBD1 matches at 8 bases. From germline, CDR1 is SGHTA and CDR2 FQGNSA. This CDR3 region has 15 residues. Trimming took 5 bases from V and 3 from J; bases not matched to a gene: 6. The CDR3 nucleotides read TGTGCCAGCAGCCCCGGGGGACAGGTTGGAAACACCATATATTTT. Translation gives CASSPGGQVGNTIYF.

V usage is TRBV7-9 and J usage is TRBJ2-5; 11 bases map to TRBD1. Germline loops: CDR1 SEHNR, CDR2 FQNEAQ (reference sequence). V lost 4 bases and J lost 5; bases outside the gene matches: 6. The CDR3 length is 15 residues. In DNA, the CDR3 is TGTGCCAGCAGCTGGACAGGGGGCTATGAGGAGACCCAGTACTTC. Residues: CASSWTGGYEETQYF.

This clone was seen a handful of times. The rearrangement links TRBV7-2 to TRBJ1-6; no firm D call. Germline V gene sequence: CDR1 SGHTA, CDR2 FQGNSA. CDR3 length: 13 residues. Trimming took off 5 bases at V and 7 bases at J, with 9 bases between the two ends. This CDR3 reads CASSRSANSPLHF. CDR3 nucleotides: TGTGCCAGCAGCCGAAGCGCCAATTCACCCCTCCACTTT.